These 3 T cell receptor beta chains were all obtained from the same sample, sequenced in a study of shared clonotypes between healthy human individuals. Profiling relied on immunoSEQ multiplex PCR, and the TCRdb table lists in-frame clones only, not all of them. This sample has 950,000 to 1,100,000 clones, with about 84% found just once. Sequenced input: memory CD4+ T cells from PBMCs. As for subset: CD45RA-negative fraction. The source of these receptors is a man between 18 and 29 years old in good health. Some clones in this sample may be carry-over from other donors' samples.

The gene calls are TRBV4-1 and TRBJ2-1; tentatively, D is TRBD2 (5 bases). CDR1 and CDR2 from the germline V gene are MGHRA and YSYEKL. The V end lost 1 base, the J end lost 1 base, and 14 bases lay between the germline ends. This CDR3 region has 17 residues. This chain's CDR3 is CASSQGSDQRSYNEQFF. The CDR3 DNA is TGCGCCAGCAGCCAAGGGTCGGACCAGCGGTCCTACAATGAGCAGTTCTTC.

The chain couples TRBV5-4 to TRBJ2-1, with 11 bases identical to TRBD2. The V gene end was trimmed by 4 bases and the J gene end by 3 bases; junction bases not matched to a gene: 9. Looked up from germline, CDR1 is SGHNT and CDR2 is YYREEE (reference sequence). The CDR3 totals 17 residues. CDR3 loop: CASSLRPGLAVYNEQFF. Here the CDR3 DNA reads TGTGCCAGCAGCCTCCGACCGGGACTAGCGGTCTACAATGAGCAGTTCTTC.

This clone was counted a few times. The chain links TRBV29-1 to TRBJ1-1; no clear D gene. The CDR3 totals 11 residues. The V gene's germline CDR1 is SQVTM and CDR2 ANQGSEA. Between the trimmed V and J ends, which lost 3 bases and 10 bases, there was a span of 12 bases. The DNA for the CDR3 is TGCAGCGTTGACAGAGCGTTCCGAGCTTTCTTT. Amino acids: CSVDRAFRAFF.